A selection of T cell receptor beta chains follows, all from one sample in a study of blood T cell repertoires in COVID-19. Some clones are missing from TCRdb's copy, which holds only in-frame ones; the method was immunoSEQ multiplex PCR. This sample carries 150,000 to 200,000 clones, around 80% of them seen once, and the ten largest clones take approximately 7.3%. The sequenced sample was peripheral blood. The origin of the receptors is a human donor in a cohort sampled during active COVID-19. CDR3s include the opening cysteine and the closing phenylalanine or tryptophan. A D gene is named only where the DNA matches it firmly. Clone size is not always given. Where it is, it says once, few, many or a class for expanded clones.

D gene | clone size | J gene | V gene | CDR3 DNA | CDR3 protein
NA | NA | TRBJ2-2 | TRBV5-1 | TGCGCCAGCAGCCCCCGACGGCGGGGAGGTACCGGGGAGCTGTTTTTT | CASSPRRRGGTGELFF
TRBD1 | NA | TRBJ1-1 | TRBV28 | TGTGCCAGCAGCTCGGGACAGGGGCTGTACACTGAAGCTTTCTTT | CASSSGQGLYTEAFF
NA | NA | TRBJ1-2 | TRBV4-2 | TGTGCCAGCAGCCAAAGATATGGCGGGGCTGGAAACTATGGCTACACCTTC | CASSQRYGGAGNYGYTF
NA | NA | TRBJ1-1 | TRBV2 | TGTGCCAGCAGTGGGGAGGGACAAACTGAAGCTTTCTTT | CASSGEGQTEAFF
TRBD2 | few | TRBJ2-3 | TRBV15 | TGTGCCACCAGCAGAGATGGGACTAGCGGGGGGATAGATACGCAGTATTTT | CATSRDGTSGGIDTQYF
TRBD1 | NA | TRBJ1-3 | TRBV5-8 | TGTGCCAGCAGCCTGGACAGGGACTCTGGAAACACCATATATTTT | CASSLDRDSGNTIYF
NA | NA | TRBJ2-1 | TRBV27 | TGTGCCAGCAGTTTATCGTTTAGGACTATAAGCAATGAGCAGTTCTTC | CASSLSFRTISNEQFF
TRBD1 | NA | TRBJ1-5 | TRBV4-1 | TGCGCCAGCAGCCGAGGACAGGGTTTGCACAATCAGCCCCAGCATTTT | CASSRGQGLHNQPQHF
TRBD1 | NA | TRBJ1-5 | TRBV12-5 | TGTGCTAGTGGGGGGACAGGGGGCGTTTATAGCAATCAGCCCCAGCATTTT | CASGGTGGVYSNQPQHF
TRBD2 | NA | TRBJ2-5 | TRBV6-1 | TGTGCCAGCAGTGATACTAGCGGGGAGACCCAGTACTTC | CASSDTSGETQYF
TRBD1 | NA | TRBJ2-5 | TRBV30 | TGTGCCTGGACTCTCCGACAGGGGGCAGGGGAGACCCAGTACTTC | CAWTLRQGAGETQYF
TRBD1 | few | TRBJ1-2 | TRBV4-1 | TGCGCCAGCAGCCAGGACAGGGAATTGGATGGCTACACCTTC | CASSQDRELDGYTF
NA | NA | TRBJ1-6 | TRBV9 | TGTGCCAGCAGCGTAGGACATTTAGTCTCCTATAATTCACCCCTCCACTTT | CASSVGHLVSYNSPLHF
NA | NA | TRBJ1-2 | TRBV5-6 | TGTGCCAGCAGCACAGGGTCGACGATAGGGGGCTACACCTTC | CASSTGSTIGGYTF
NA | few | TRBJ1-1 | TRBV14 | TGTGCCAGCAGCCTGACAGGGAACACTGAAGCTTTCTTT | CASSLTGNTEAFF
NA | NA | TRBJ1-2 | TRBV3-1/TRBV3-2 | TGTGCCAGCAGCCAAAAGGCTGGGTCAGGGTATGGCTACACCTTC | CASSQKAGSGYGYTF
TRBD2 | once | TRBJ2-7 | TRBV3-1/TRBV3-2 | TGTGCCAGCAGCCACGGACTAGCGGGGGGGCGTCACGAGCAGTACTTC | CASSHGLAGGRHEQYF
TRBD2 | once | TRBJ2-1 | TRBV5-1 | TGCGCCAGCAGCACCCTTCTGGCGGGGAGGGCAAATGAGCAGTTCTTC | CASSTLLAGRANEQFF
TRBD1 | once | TRBJ1-2 | TRBV18 | TGTGCCAGCTCACCGACAGGGATTGAAGCTAACTATGGCTACACCTTC | CASSPTGIEANYGYTF
TRBD1 | NA | TRBJ2-7 | TRBV27 | TGTGCCAGCAGTCCTATTGGGACAGGGGACAACGAGCAGTACTTC | CASSPIGTGDNEQYF
NA | NA | TRBJ1-3 | TRBV19 | TGTGCCAGTAGCATAGGGGGGGAATTTGCTGGAAACACCATATATTTT | CASSIGGEFAGNTIYF
NA | NA | TRBJ1-2 | TRBV7-3 | TGTGCCAGCAGCTTAAGGGGGCGCTATGGCTACACCTTC | CASSLRGRYGYTF
NA | NA | TRBJ1-3 | TRBV11-2 | TGTGCCAGCAGCTCCCCCCGGGGAAACACCATATATTTT | CASSSPRGNTIYF
TRBD1 | NA | TRBJ1-4 | TRBV7-2 | TGTGCCAGCAGCACAACAGGGGGCGATGAAAAACTGTTTTTT | CASSTTGGDEKLFF
NA | NA | TRBJ1-1 | TRBV4-1 | TGCGCCAGCAGCCATGAGGGAAGTGAAGCTTTCTTT | CASSHEGSEAFF
NA | NA | TRBJ2-7 | TRBV3-1/TRBV3-2 | TGTGCCAGCAGCCTCGGAGGGGGGGGCTCCTACGAGCAGTACTTC | CASSLGGGGSYEQYF
NA | NA | TRBJ2-5 | TRBV5-4 | TGTGCCAGCAGCTCCCGGACTCCACTGGGGGGGACCCAGTACTTC | CASSSRTPLGGTQYF
NA | NA | TRBJ2-7 | TRBV6-6 | TGTGCCAGCAGTTACTCGTCTGGCAGGGGTCCCTACGAGCAGTACTTC | CASSYSSGRGPYEQYF
TRBD1 | NA | TRBJ2-1 | TRBV27 | TGTGCCAGCAGTTTATGGGGTTTACAGGGGGCGGATGAGCAGTTCTTC | CASSLWGLQGADEQFF
NA | NA | TRBJ2-2 | TRBV7-2 | TGTGCCAGCACCCCAGAGGGCGGCGTGGGGGGGGAGCTGTTTTTT | CASTPEGGVGGELFF
NA | once | TRBJ2-7 | TRBV18 | TGTGCCAGCTCACCAGGGCAGGACTTGTACGAGCAGTACTTC | CASSPGQDLYEQYF
NA | NA | TRBJ1-1 | TRBV2 | TGTGCCAGCAGTCGGTCGAACACTGAAGCTTTCTTT | CASSRSNTEAFF
TRBD1 | NA | TRBJ1-2 | TRBV13 | TGTGCCAGCAGCTTGGCGGACAGGGATGAAGGCTACACCTTC | CASSLADRDEGYTF
TRBD1 | few | TRBJ1-6 | TRBV7-9 | TGTGCCAGCAGGGGACAGGGTAGAGATTCACCCCTCCACTTT | CASRGQGRDSPLHF
NA | NA | TRBJ1-1 | TRBV27 | TGTGCCAGCAGTTTGGCAGGGGACACTGAAGCTTTCTTT | CASSLAGDTEAFF
TRBD1 | NA | TRBJ2-7 | TRBV9 | TGTGCCAGCAGCCTGGGACAGGGGGACTACGAGCAGTACTTC | CASSLGQGDYEQYF
NA | NA | TRBJ2-3 | TRBV19 | TGTGCCAGTAGTGTCGCGACCGGGGGTTCAACAGATACGCAGTATTTT | CASSVATGGSTDTQYF
NA | few | TRBJ1-1 | TRBV21-1 | TGTGCCAGCGGACTAGGGAGAACAAATGAAGCTTTCTTT | CASGLGRTNEAFF
TRBD2 | NA | TRBJ2-5 | TRBV7-3 | TGTGCCAGCAGCTTACAAGCGGGGCACCAAGAGACCCAGTACTTC | CASSLQAGHQETQYF
NA | NA | TRBJ1-2 | TRBV5-1 | TGCGCCAGCAGCTTGGGGGCTGGCGAGTATGGCTACACCTTC | CASSLGAGEYGYTF
TRBD2 | NA | TRBJ2-2 | TRBV9 | TGTGCCAGCAGCTTTAGCGGGGGTGGCACCGGGGAGCTGTTTTTT | CASSFSGGGTGELFF
TRBD1 | few | TRBJ2-7 | TRBV19 | TGTGCCAGTTCGGGACAGGGGGAGTACGAGCAGTACTTC | CASSGQGEYEQYF
NA | NA | TRBJ2-7 | TRBV5-8 | TGTGCCAGCAGGGGGCAGGGTGTTCATGAGCAGTACTTC | CASRGQGVHEQYF
NA | NA | TRBJ1-2 | TRBV2 | TGTGCCAGCAGTGAAGCCATAGTCCAAAAGGGGTTCTATGGCTACACCTTC | CASSEAIVQKGFYGYTF
NA | NA | TRBJ1-3 | TRBV15 | TGTGCCACCAGCAGAAGAACAGGAATGTATGGAAACACCATATATTTT | CATSRRTGMYGNTIYF
TRBD1 | NA | TRBJ1-2 | TRBV14 | TGTGCCAGCAGCCAAGACACCTTCGGGCAGGGGGGTACCGGCTACACCTTC | CASSQDTFGQGGTGYTF
NA | NA | TRBJ2-7 | TRBV11-2 | TGTGCCAGCAGCTTATTTGGCGGATCCTACGAGCAGTACTTC | CASSLFGGSYEQYF
NA | NA | TRBJ1-2 | TRBV6-1 | TGTGCCAGCAGTGATAGGCAGGGAGGGGTTGGCTACACCTTC | CASSDRQGGVGYTF
TRBD1 | NA | TRBJ1-1 | TRBV6-5 | TGTGCCACCAGGAAACTACAGGGGGAGCCTGAAGCTTTCTTT | CATRKLQGEPEAFF
TRBD1 | NA | TRBJ2-1 | TRBV19 | TGTGCCAGTAGTGCCGACAGGGAAGGTTACAATGAGCAGTTCTTC | CASSADREGYNEQFF
TRBD2 | NA | TRBJ2-1 | TRBV27 | TGTGCCAGCAGGAGCGGAGCGGGGGGCTACAATGAGCAGTTCTTC | CASRSGAGGYNEQFF
NA | NA | TRBJ1-3 | TRBV6-6 | TGTGCCAGCAGTTACTATGGGTCCGGGGATGGAAACACCATATATTTT | CASSYYGSGDGNTIYF
TRBD1 | NA | TRBJ2-5 | TRBV10-3 | TGTGCCATCAGTGTGGGACTTGGGACAGGGGGCCAAGAGACCCAGTACTTC | CAISVGLGTGGQETQYF
NA | NA | TRBJ1-6 | TRBV7-8 | TGTGCCAGCAGCCTAAGGGGTGGGGCCGGGAGTTCACCCCTCCACTTT | CASSLRGGAGSSPLHF
NA | NA | TRBJ2-3 | TRBV3-1/TRBV3-2 | TGTGCCAGCAGTTCCCGCCGGGGAGGATTTAGCACAGATACGCAGTATTTT | CASSSRRGGFSTDTQYF